The 17 T cell receptor beta chains presented below share a single source sample, sequenced in a study of Ad26.COV2.S vaccination and SARS-CoV-2 variants. The treatment here: approximately 18 received Ad26.COV2.S at low or high dose, single or two shots; 5 received placebo; per-sample allocation not given. Collection of the samples took place on day 63 after the first injection of vaccine or placebo. TCRdb's copy holds only in-frame clones and misses some; the assay was immunoSEQ multiplex PCR. The table shows around 300,000 clones, with roughly 90% occurring only once. The specimen was peripheral blood, collected in a trial of Ad26.COV2.S vaccine versus placebo. These receptors all come from a person aged 18-65 years who received the Ad26.COV2.S COVID-19 vaccine or a placebo.

Notes on this clone: The same CDR3 arises from other DNA sequences in this sample as well. V and J are TRBV18 and TRBJ2-5; weak D call: TRBD1 (5 bases). Looked up from germline, CDR1 is KGHSH and CDR2 is LQKENI. CDR3 length: 12 residues. Trimming took off 1 base at V and 5 bases at J, with 5 bases between the two ends. The CDR3, as DNA: TGTGCCAGCTCACCACGGGGCGAGACCCAGTACTTC. Translation: CASSPRGETQYF.

The rearrangement uses TRBV4-1 and TRBJ2-7, with D perhaps TRBD1 (7 bases). The length of the CDR3 is 17 residues. The germline V gene has CDR1 MGHRA and CDR2 YSYEKL. Trimming took off 0 bases at V and 6 bases at J, with 21 bases between the two ends. CDR3 in amino acids: CASSQEHPRGVPSEQYF. CDR3 DNA sequence: TGCGCCAGCAGCCAAGAACACCCCAGGGGGGTACCCAGCGAGCAGTACTTC.

The V call is TRBV11-1, the J call TRBJ2-1; D unresolved. V lost 3 bases, J lost 7 bases, and 13 bases lay in between. From germline, CDR1 is SGHAT and CDR2 FQDESV (reference sequence). The CDR3 spans 14 residues. The chain's CDR3 is CASSLSGRINEQFF. The CDR3 DNA reads as TGTGCCAGCAGCTTGTCTGGGCGCATTAATGAGCAGTTCTTC.

The chain uses TRBV3-1 (or the pseudogene TRBV3-2) and TRBJ1-4; TRBD1 aligns across 8 bases. The CDR3 has 12 amino acids. Trimming removed 2 bases from V and 10 bases from J; junction bases left unmatched: 0. CDR1 LGHDT and CDR2 YNNKEL come from the germline V gene (reference sequence). The CDR3 coding sequence is TGTGCCAGCAGCCAAACAGGGGGAAAACTGTTTTTT. Translated, it gives CASSQTGGKLFF.

J is TRBJ2-1 and V is TRBV30; 7 nucleotides match TRBD2. J was trimmed by 8 bases and V by 0 bases; bases with no gene match: 7. Germline values: CDR1 GTSNPN, CDR2 SVGIG (reference sequence). This CDR3 region has 14 residues. The CDR3 nucleotides are TGTGCCTGGAGTGTACTTGGCGGGGGTGATGAGCAGTTCTTC. Its translation is CAWSVLGGGDEQFF.

This chain links TRBV7-2 with TRBJ2-7, with D possibly called TRBD1 or TRBD2 (5 bases each). From germline, CDR1 is SGHTA and CDR2 FQGNSA. The CDR3 has 14 amino acids. The V end lost 6 bases, the J end lost 12 bases, and 24 bases lay between the germline ends. CDR3 protein: CASSIRDQRFSLYF. The CDR3 bases are TGTGCCAGCAGTATCCGGGACCAACGCTTCTCACTGTACTTC. The full variable domain, in which reference TRBV7-2 and TRBJ2-7 provide the parts outside the CDR3, is GAGVSQSPSNKVTEKGKDVELRCDPISGHTALYWYRQSLGQGLEFLIYFQGNSAPDKSGLPSDRFSAERTGGSVSTLTIQRTQQEDSAVYLCASSIRDQRFSLYFGPGTRLTVT.

The V and J genes are TRBV20-1 and TRBJ2-3, with D uncertain. The V gene lost 3 bases and the J gene lost 2 bases, with 6 bases spanning the gap. Looked up from germline, CDR1 is DFQATT and CDR2 is SNEGSKA (reference sequence). The CDR3 spans 12 residues. The CDR3 protein is CSASGNTDTQYF. The CDR3 nucleotides are TGCAGTGCTAGTGGCAACACAGATACGCAGTATTTT.

This sequence joins TRBV3-1 (or the pseudogene TRBV3-2) and TRBJ2-7; D unresolved. CDR3 length: 12 residues. The germline gives CDR1 LGHDT, CDR2 YNNKEL (reference sequence). Trimming pared 2 bases from V and 2 bases from J, leaving 4 bases between. CDR3 amino acids: CASSQLAYEQYF. The CDR3 nucleotides read TGTGCCAGCAGCCAACTTGCCTACGAGCAGTACTTC.

The V and J genes are TRBV29-1 and TRBJ2-3; possibly TRBD1 for D (8 bases). The CDR3 has 15 amino acids. V dropped 4 bases and J dropped 1 base, with 15 bases sitting between them. Germline CDR1 reads SQVTM; CDR2 reads ANQGSEA. The CDR3 here is CSVGGGDRRTDTQYF. The CDR3 DNA sequence: TGCAGCGTTGGTGGGGGGGACAGGCGCACAGATACGCAGTATTTT.

The genes are TRBV12-3 or TRBV12-4 and TRBJ2-1; 7 nucleotides agree with TRBD2. The CDR3 runs to 13 residues. V trimming: 6 bases; J trimming: 6 bases; junction bases outside the gene matches: 5. CDR3 DNA: TGTGCCAGCAGAGCCGGGACTACCAATGAGCAGTTCTTC. Its protein is CASRAGTTNEQFF.

The rearrangement links TRBV6-5 to TRBJ1-2, with D maybe TRBD1 (6 bases). Trimming stripped 4 bases from V and 4 bases from J, with 10 bases between. The CDR3 consists of 13 residues. The germline gives CDR1 MNHEY, CDR2 SVGAGI. The CDR3 here is CASSSGGAYGYTF. CDR3 DNA: TGTGCCAGCAGTTCGGGGGGGGCCTATGGCTACACCTTC.

The chain employs TRBV4-1 and TRBJ2-7, with 11 positions matching TRBD2. CDR1 is MGHRA, CDR2 YSYEKL, per germline. J gave up 0 bases and V 0 bases, and 4 bases lay outside the gene matches. The CDR3 runs to 17 residues. The CDR3 loop reads CASSQDPTSGSSYEQYF. The CDR3, as DNA: TGCGCCAGCAGCCAAGATCCCACTAGCGGGAGCTCCTACGAGCAGTACTTC.

The chain carries TRBV7-8 and TRBJ2-7, with D possibly being TRBD2 (6 bases). The germline V and J ends were trimmed by 6 bases and 4 bases, with 13 bases remaining between them. This CDR3 region has 13 residues. Looked up from germline, CDR1 is SGHVS and CDR2 is FQNEAQ. CDR3 sequence (DNA): TGTGCCAGCAGTATGGAGGGTGGGTACGAGCAGTACTTC. Residues: CASSMEGGYEQYF.

This chain joins TRBV14 and TRBJ1-1; 7 bases are shared with TRBD1. The CDR3 has 19 amino acids. Germline CDR1 reads SGHDN; CDR2 reads FVKESK. V lost 0 bases to trimming and J lost 1 base; unmatched junction nucleotides: 14. CDR3 sequence: CASSQDRRQGGRWNTEAFF. In nucleotides, the CDR3 is TGTGCCAGCAGCCAAGATAGGAGACAGGGAGGTCGGTGGAACACTGAAGCTTTCTTT.

This clone was counted once. This chain links TRBV18 with TRBJ2-7, with TRBD1 matching 9 bases. The ends lost 3 bases at V and 5 bases at J; junction bases unmatched: 8. Germline CDR1 reads KGHSH; CDR2 reads LQKENI. The CDR3 has 15 amino acids. The CDR3 here is CASSPKGQGGNEQYF. The CDR3 DNA reads TGTGCCAGCTCACCGAAGGGACAGGGAGGCAACGAGCAGTACTTC. The entire variable domain, with the rest obtained from reference TRBV18 and TRBJ2-7, is as follows: NAGVMQNPRHLVRRRGQEARLRCSPMKGHSHVYWYRQLPEEGLKFMVYLQKENIIDESGMPKERFSAEFPKEGPSILRIQQVVRGDSAAYFCASSPKGQGGNEQYFGPGTRLTVT.

This chain connects TRBV28 to TRBJ2-7; TRBD1 or TRBD2 may be the D gene (5 bases each). CDR1 MDHEN and CDR2 SYDVKM come from the germline V gene. V lost 8 bases and J 4 bases, leaving 18 bases between the germline ends. The CDR3 has 14 residues. The CDR3 DNA follows: TGTGCCAGCTCGGATTCCGGGACCGCGTACGAGCAGTACTTC. Translation: CASSDSGTAYEQYF.

The chain carries TRBV7-9 and TRBJ1-4; 7 bases are a match to TRBD1. CDR1 and CDR2 (germline): SEHNR, FQNEAQ (reference sequence). This CDR3 has 16 residues. V lost 5 bases to trimming and J lost 0 bases; unmatched junction nucleotides: 6. For the CDR3, the DNA is TGTGCCAGCAGCATTCCGGGACAGCCAACTAATGAAAAACTGTTTTTT. Encoded protein: CASSIPGQPTNEKLFF.